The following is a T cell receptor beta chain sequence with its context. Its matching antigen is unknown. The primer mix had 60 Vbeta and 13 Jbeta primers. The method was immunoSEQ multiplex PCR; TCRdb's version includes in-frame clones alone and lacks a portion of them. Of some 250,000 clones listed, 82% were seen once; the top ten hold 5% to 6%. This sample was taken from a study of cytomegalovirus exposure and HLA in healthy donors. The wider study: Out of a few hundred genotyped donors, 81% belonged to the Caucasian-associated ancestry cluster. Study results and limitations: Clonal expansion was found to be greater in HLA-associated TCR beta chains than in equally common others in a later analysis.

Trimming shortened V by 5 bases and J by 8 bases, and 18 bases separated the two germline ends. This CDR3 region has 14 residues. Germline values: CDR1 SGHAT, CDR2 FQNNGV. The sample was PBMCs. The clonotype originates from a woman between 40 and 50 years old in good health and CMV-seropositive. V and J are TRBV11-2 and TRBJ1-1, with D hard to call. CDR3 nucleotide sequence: TGTGCCAGCAGCGCCCTGACCGGCGGAGGGGAAGCTTTCTTT. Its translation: CASSALTGGGEAFF.